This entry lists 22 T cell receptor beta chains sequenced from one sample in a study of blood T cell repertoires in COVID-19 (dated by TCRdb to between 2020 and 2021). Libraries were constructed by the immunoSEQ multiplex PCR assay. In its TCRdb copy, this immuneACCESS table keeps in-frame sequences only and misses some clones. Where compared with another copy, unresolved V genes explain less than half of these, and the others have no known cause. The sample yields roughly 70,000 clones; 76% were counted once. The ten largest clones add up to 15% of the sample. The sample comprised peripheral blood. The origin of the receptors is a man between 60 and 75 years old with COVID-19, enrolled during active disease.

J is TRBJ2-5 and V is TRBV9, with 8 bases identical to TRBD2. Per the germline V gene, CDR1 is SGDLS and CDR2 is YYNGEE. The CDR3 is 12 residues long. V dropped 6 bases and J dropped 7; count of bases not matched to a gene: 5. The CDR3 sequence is CASNVAGGTQYF. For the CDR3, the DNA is TGTGCCAGCAATGTTGCGGGAGGGACCCAGTACTTC. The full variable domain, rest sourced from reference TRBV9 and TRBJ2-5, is DSGVTQTPKHLITATGQRVTLRCSPRSGDLSVYWYQQSLDQGLQFLIQYYNGEERAKGNILERFSAQQFPDLHSELNLSSLELGDSALYFCASNVAGGTQYFGPGTRLLVL.

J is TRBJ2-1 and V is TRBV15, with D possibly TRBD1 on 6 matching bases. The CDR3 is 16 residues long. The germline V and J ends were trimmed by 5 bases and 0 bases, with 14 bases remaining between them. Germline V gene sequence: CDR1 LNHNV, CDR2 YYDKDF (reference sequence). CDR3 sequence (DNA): TGTGCCACCAGCGACCCTGGGGGCTCCTCCTACAATGAGCAGTTCTTC. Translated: CATSDPGGSSYNEQFF.

The CDR3 sequence is CASSPTGGVEQFF. For the CDR3, the DNA is TGTGCCAGCAGCCCGACAGGGGGCGTAGAGCAGTTCTTC. The genes are TRBV7-2 and TRBJ2-1; TRBD1 agrees at 10 bases. Germline V CDR1 and CDR2: SGHTA, FQGNSA. J gave up 10 bases and V 5 bases, and 5 bases lay outside the gene matches. The CDR3 spans 13 residues.

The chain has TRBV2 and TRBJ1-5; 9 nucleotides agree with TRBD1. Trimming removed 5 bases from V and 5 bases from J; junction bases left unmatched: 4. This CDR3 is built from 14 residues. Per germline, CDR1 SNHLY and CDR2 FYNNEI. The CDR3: CASSRQGGDQPQHF. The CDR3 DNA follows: TGTGCCAGCAGTAGACAGGGGGGTGATCAGCCCCAGCATTTT.

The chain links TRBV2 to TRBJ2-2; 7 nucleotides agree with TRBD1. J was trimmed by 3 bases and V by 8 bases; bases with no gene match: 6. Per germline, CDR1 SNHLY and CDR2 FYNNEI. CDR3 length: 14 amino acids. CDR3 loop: CASAGTDYTGELFF. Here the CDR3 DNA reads TGTGCCAGCGCCGGGACAGATTACACCGGGGAGCTGTTTTTT.

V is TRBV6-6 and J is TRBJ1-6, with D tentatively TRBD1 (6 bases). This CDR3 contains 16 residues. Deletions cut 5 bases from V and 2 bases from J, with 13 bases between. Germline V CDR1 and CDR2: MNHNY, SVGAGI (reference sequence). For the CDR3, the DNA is TGTGCCAGCAGTATAGACAGGCAGGCCTATAATTCACCCCTCCACTTT. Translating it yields CASSIDRQAYNSPLHF.

The CDR3 reads CASRQGQTYEQYF. The CDR3 DNA sequence: TGTGCCAGCCGACAGGGCCAAACTTACGAGCAGTACTTC. The genes are TRBV28 and TRBJ2-7; the match to TRBD1 covers 7 bases. V trimming: 8 bases; J trimming: 4 bases; junction bases outside the gene matches: 8. In germline, CDR1 is MDHEN, CDR2 SYDVKM. The CDR3 is 13 residues long. The full variable domain, completed using reference TRBV28 and TRBJ2-7, is DVKVTQSSRYLVKRTGEKVFLECVQDMDHENMFWYRQDPGLGLRLIYFSYDVKMKEKGDIPEGYSVSREKKERFSLILESASTNQTSMYLCASRQGQTYEQYFGPGTRLTVT.

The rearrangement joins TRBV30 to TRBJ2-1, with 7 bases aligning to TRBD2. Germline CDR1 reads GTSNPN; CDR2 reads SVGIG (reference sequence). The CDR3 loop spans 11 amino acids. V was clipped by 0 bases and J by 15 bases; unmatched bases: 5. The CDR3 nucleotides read TGTGCCTGGAGTGTTGGGAGGGCCGCGTTCTTC. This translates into CAWSVGRAAFF. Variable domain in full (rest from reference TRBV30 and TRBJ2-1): SQTIHQWPATLVQPVGSPLSLECTVEGTSNPNLYWYRQAAGRGLQLLFYSVGIGQISSEVPQNLSASRPQDRQFILSSKKLLLSDSGFYLCAWSVGRAAFFGPGTRLTVL.

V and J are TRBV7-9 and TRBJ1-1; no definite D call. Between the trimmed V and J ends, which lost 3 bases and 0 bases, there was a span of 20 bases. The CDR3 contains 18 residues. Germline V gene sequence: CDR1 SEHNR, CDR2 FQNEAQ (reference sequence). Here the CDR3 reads CASSFPLFSGVMNTEAFF. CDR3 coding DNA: TGTGCCAGCAGCTTCCCTTTATTCAGCGGGGTCATGAACACTGAAGCTTTCTTT.

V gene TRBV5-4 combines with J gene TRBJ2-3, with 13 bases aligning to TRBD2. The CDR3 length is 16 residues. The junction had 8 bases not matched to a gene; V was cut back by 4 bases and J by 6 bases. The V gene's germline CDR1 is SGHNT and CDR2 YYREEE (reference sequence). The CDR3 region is CASSQLAGGLEDTQYF. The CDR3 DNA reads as TGTGCCAGCAGCCAACTAGCGGGGGGGCTTGAGGATACGCAGTATTTT.

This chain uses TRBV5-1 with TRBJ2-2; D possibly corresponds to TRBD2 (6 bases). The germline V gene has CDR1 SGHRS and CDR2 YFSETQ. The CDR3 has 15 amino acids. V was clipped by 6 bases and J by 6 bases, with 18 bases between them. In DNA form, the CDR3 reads TGCGCCAGCACTTTCGAAACGGGGGTCCCCGGGGAGCTGTTTTTT. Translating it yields CASTFETGVPGELFF. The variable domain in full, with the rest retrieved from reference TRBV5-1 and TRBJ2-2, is KAGVTQTPRYLIKTRGQQVTLSCSPISGHRSVSWYQQTPGQGLQFLFEYFSETQRNKGNFPGRFSGRQFSNSRSEMNVSTLELGDSALYLCASTFETGVPGELFFGEGSRLTVL.

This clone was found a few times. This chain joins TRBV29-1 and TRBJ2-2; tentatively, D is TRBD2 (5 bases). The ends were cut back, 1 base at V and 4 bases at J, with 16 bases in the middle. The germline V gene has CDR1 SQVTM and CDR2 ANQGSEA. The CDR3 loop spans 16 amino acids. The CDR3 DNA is TGCAGCGTTGAAGGGAGGCTAGGGAGCCCCACCGGGGAGCTGTTTTTT. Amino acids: CSVEGRLGSPTGELFF.

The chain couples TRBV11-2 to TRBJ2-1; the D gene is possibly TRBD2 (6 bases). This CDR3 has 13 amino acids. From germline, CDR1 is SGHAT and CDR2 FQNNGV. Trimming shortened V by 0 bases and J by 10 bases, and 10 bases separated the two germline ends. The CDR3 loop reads CASSLDRSGEQFF. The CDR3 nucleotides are TGTGCCAGCAGCTTAGATCGGAGCGGGGAGCAGTTCTTC.

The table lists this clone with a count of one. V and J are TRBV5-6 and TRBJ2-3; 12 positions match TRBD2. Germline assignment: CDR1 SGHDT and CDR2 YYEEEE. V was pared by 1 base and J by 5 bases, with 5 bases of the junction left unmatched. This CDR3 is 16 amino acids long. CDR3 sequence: CASSLRLAGALDTQYF. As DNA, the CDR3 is TGTGCCAGCAGCTTGCGACTAGCGGGGGCCTTAGATACGCAGTATTTT. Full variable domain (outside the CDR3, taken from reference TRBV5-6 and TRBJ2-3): DAGVTQSPTHLIKTRGQQVTLRCSPKSGHDTVSWYQQALGQGPQFIFQYYEEEERQRGNFPDRFSGHQFPNYSSELNVNALLLGDSALYLCASSLRLAGALDTQYFGPGTRLTVL.

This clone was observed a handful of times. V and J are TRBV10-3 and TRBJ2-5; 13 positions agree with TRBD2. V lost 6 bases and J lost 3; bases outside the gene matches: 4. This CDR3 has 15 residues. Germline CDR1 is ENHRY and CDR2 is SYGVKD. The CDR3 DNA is TGTGCCATCAGGGCCGGGACTAGCGGGGAAGAGACCCAGTACTTC. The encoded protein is CAIRAGTSGEETQYF.

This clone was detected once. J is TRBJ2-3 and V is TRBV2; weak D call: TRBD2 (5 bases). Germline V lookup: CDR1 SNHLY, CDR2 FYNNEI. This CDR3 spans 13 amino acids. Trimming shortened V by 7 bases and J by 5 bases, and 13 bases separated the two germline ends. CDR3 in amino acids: CASNQMGRDTQYF. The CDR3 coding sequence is TGTGCCAGCAACCAAATGGGGAGAGATACGCAGTATTTT.

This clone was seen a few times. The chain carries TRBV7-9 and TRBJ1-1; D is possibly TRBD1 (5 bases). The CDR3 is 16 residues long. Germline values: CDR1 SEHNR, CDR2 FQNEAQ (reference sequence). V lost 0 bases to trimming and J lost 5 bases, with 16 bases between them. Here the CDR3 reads CASSLALGTGGTEAFF. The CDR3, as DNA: TGTGCCAGCAGCTTAGCGCTGGGGACGGGAGGGACTGAAGCTTTCTTT.

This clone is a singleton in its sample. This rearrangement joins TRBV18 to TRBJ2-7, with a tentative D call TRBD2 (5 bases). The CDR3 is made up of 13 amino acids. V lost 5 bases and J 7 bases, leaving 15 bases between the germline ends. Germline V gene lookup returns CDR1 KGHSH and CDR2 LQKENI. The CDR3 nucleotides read TGTGCCAGCTCAACCCGGACTCCTTGGGAGCAGTACTTC. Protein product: CASSTRTPWEQYF.

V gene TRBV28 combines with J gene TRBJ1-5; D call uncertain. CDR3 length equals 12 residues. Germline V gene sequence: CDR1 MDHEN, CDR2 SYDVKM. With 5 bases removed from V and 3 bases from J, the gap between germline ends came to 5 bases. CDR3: CASSGSNQPQHF. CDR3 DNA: TGTGCCAGCAGTGGCTCCAATCAGCCCCAGCATTTT.

The CDR3 DNA reads as TGTGCCAGCAGTTTGGTGTCAGGGGTGCATTATGGCTACACCTTC. This codes for CASSLVSGVHYGYTF. This chain connects TRBV28 to TRBJ1-2; a possible D gene is TRBD1 (6 bases). In germline, CDR1 is MDHEN, CDR2 SYDVKM. The CDR3 loop spans 15 amino acids. V gave up 3 bases and J gave up 5 bases, with 16 bases separating them.

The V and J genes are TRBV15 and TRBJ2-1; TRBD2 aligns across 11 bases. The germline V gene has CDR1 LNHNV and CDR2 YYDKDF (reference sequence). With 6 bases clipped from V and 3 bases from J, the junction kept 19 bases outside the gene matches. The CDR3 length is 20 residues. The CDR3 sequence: CATSVGWGTSGAGGYNEQFF. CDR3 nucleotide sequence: TGTGCCACCAGTGTGGGCTGGGGGACTAGCGGTGCTGGGGGCTACAATGAGCAGTTCTTC.

The DNA of the CDR3 is TGTGCCAGCAGTTTAGCGCTAGCGGGGACCTACGAGCAGTACTTC. It yields the protein CASSLALAGTYEQYF. The chain employs TRBV28 and TRBJ2-7; TRBD2 agrees at 9 bases. V was pared by 2 bases and J by 2 bases, with 4 bases of the junction left unmatched. CDR1 and CDR2 (germline): MDHEN, SYDVKM. The CDR3 is made up of 15 amino acids.